What follows is one TCR beta chain and its context. Its antigen is as yet unknown. The entry originates in a study of cytomegalovirus exposure and HLA in healthy donors. Study-wide results and caveats: Analysis was carried out at a later point, and it linked a missense DCLRE1C variant to TCR beta V- and J-gene trimming. Later analysis suggested links between common viral pathogens and several top significant clusters. Within the data, a cluster of highly shared sequence variants was likely a sequencing artifact.

The CDR3 covers 12 residues. The germline V gene has CDR1 SGHRS and CDR2 YFSETQ. After removal of 7 bases from V and 2 bases from J, the junction contained 0 bases not matched to a gene. The PCR made use of 60 Vbeta and 13 Jbeta primers. Sequencing was performed with immunoSEQ multiplex PCR; in TCRdb, only in-frame clones are kept and a portion is missing. Of 150,000 to 200,000 clones listed, about 78% were seen once; the top ten hold under 15%. The V and J genes are TRBV5-1 and TRBJ2-5; 9 nucleotides align to TRBD1. The source of this sequence is a woman aged 50 to 60 in good health and CMV-seropositive. Sequencing used PBMCs. CDR3: CASGTGQETQYF. Here the CDR3 DNA reads TGCGCCAGCGGGACAGGGCAAGAGACCCAGTACTTC.